Sequencing of this TCR beta chain was carried out in a study of blood T cell repertoires in COVID-19 (dated by TCRdb to the early 2020s). At the level of the whole study: The collaborator samples originated in the United States, Italy and Spain and spanned the acute and convalescent phases of COVID-19. Samples came from the ongoing ImmuneRACE study (first 160 participants) plus 1,254 subjects from 6 global collaborators. The prospective study material was composed of cDNA or gDNA derived from T cells, B-cell-depleted T cells, or PBMCs. Deeply sampled blood TCRbeta repertoires from subjects exposed to, actively infected with, or recovered from COVID-19 were included in the dataset. The sample metadata nearly always contained a de-identified subject ID, COVID-19 status, age in years and sex. HLA class I and class II types, where available, came from metadata supplied by the sample provider rather than from assay-based typing. The repertoires were made available in a free public database intended to serve as a resource for research on the immune response to SARS-CoV-2.

Study-wide conclusions, independent of this receptor: How much clinical and demographic metadata was included differed by source and by participant, and the metadata was provided uncurated.

Via the germline V gene (reference sequence), CDR1 is LNHDA and CDR2 SQIVND. The CDR3 sequence holds 13 residues, the cysteine and phenylalanine included. The read is trimmed to its CDR3 DNA, 39 bases read in frame from base 1. At the junction V is shortened by 9 bases and J by 3 bases, with 12 bases in between. With respect to this clone: There is no known antigen for this receptor. The record has no base qualities; no much larger clone is one base away.

TCRbeta CDR3 regions were amplified from genomic DNA by means of the immunoSEQ Assay, a bias-controlled multiplex PCR. The study's own analysis went as follows. The number of nucleated cells in each sample was estimated from the amplification of reference gene primers within the assay. To quantify the absolute abundance of each unique TCRbeta CDR3 rearrangement, sequence reads were collapsed and filtered. For each sample, productive Simpson clonality was calculated as the square root of Simpson's diversity index over productive rearrangements. This is the immuneACCESS table as TCRdb keeps it, with only in-frame sequences that have V and J called. A part of the clones is gone; compared with another copy, unresolved V genes explain less than half, and the rest is unexplained. V and J calls and clone size are as listed in that table; D and trimming were resolved from the DNA. The sample records under 250,000 clones, 81% of which are singletons. Approximately 8% of the sample goes to the ten largest clones.

The collaborating institutions used their own protocols to collect whole blood in K2EDTA tubes. For TCRbeta analysis, collaborators shipped samples as frozen whole blood, isolated PBMCs, or DNA extracted from either of those sample types. Sequenced input: peripheral blood. The rearranged segments are TRBV19 and TRBJ2-1; the D gene is perhaps TRBD2, from 6 matching bases. The source is an elderly woman with acute or convalescent COVID-19. The CDR3 loop reads CASLGTGYNEQFF. In nucleotide form, the sequence is TGTGCCAGCCTCGGGACTGGCTACAATGAGCAGTTCTTC.